This is a list of T cell receptor beta chains from one sample in a study of control samples from healthy donors and cancer patients. TCRdb's table, derived via immunoSEQ multiplex PCR, lists solely in-frame clones and lacks some. Of roughly 120,000 clones in the sample, 93% were seen once. Sequencing was performed on blood. The receptors shown here come from a man aged 30 to 39 in good health. Each CDR3 is given with its conserved first and last residue. A D gene is named only where the DNA matches it firmly. For some rows the clone size is stated as once, few or many, or as a class when expanded; others skip it.

j_call,d_call,clone_size,v_call,cdr3_aa,cdr3_nt
TRBJ2-2,TRBD2,.,TRBV2,CASTPVASGGVLFSGELFF,TGTGCCAGCACCCCCGTTGCTAGCGGGGGGGTCCTCTTTAGCGGGGAGCTGTTTTTT
TRBJ1-1,TRBD1,.,TRBV4-1,CASSQDFYRGDTEAFF,TGCGCCAGCAGCCAAGATTTCTACAGGGGTGACACTGAAGCTTTCTTT
TRBJ2-1,TRBD1,.,TRBV9,CASSVGTGEIYNEQFF,TGTGCCAGCAGCGTTGGGACAGGGGAAATCTACAATGAGCAGTTCTTC
TRBJ1-1,.,.,TRBV7-8,CASSQTRVRNMNTEAFF,TGTGCCAGCAGCCAGACCCGGGTCCGGAATATGAACACTGAAGCTTTCTTT
TRBJ2-3,.,.,TRBV14,CASSQGDWHTQYF,TGTGCCAGCAGTCAAGGAGACTGGCATACGCAGTATTTT
TRBJ2-5,.,.,TRBV28,CASSLPGRGETQYF,TGTGCCAGCAGTTTACCGGGCAGGGGAGAGACCCAGTACTTC
TRBJ2-6,.,.,TRBV6-5,CASGAGANVLTF,TGTGCCAGTGGGGCTGGGGCCAACGTCCTGACTTTC
TRBJ1-2,.,.,TRBV19,CASSPTDSNYGYTF,TGTGCCAGTAGTCCAACTGACTCTAACTATGGCTACACCTTC
TRBJ2-5,.,once,TRBV15,CATSRGVEETQYF,TGTGCCACCAGCAGAGGAGTAGAAGAGACCCAGTACTTC
TRBJ1-4,.,.,TRBV6-5,CASSYSGPSEKLFF,TGTGCCAGCAGTTACTCGGGGCCAAGTGAAAAACTGTTTTTT
TRBJ1-1,.,once,TRBV7-8,CASSLGKGYTEAFF,TGTGCCAGCAGCTTAGGAAAGGGGTACACTGAAGCTTTCTTT
TRBJ1-1,.,.,TRBV4-1,CASSDSDSHTEAFF,TGCGCCAGCAGCGACTCAGACAGTCACACTGAAGCTTTCTTT
TRBJ1-6,.,.,TRBV15,CATSRDPPKRAYNSPLHF,TGTGCCACCAGCAGAGATCCCCCCAAACGGGCCTATAATTCACCCCTCCACTTT
TRBJ2-2,.,.,TRBV3-1/TRBV3-2,CASNWGINTGELFF,TGTGCCAGCAACTGGGGGATAAACACCGGGGAGCTGTTTTTT
TRBJ2-3,TRBD1,.,TRBV6-5,CASSSGTGPRTDTQYF,TGTGCCAGCAGTTCGGGGACAGGGCCCCGCACAGATACGCAGTATTTT
TRBJ1-1,.,.,TRBV7-2,CASSPEGALMNTEAFF,TGTGCCAGCAGCCCCGAAGGGGCGCTTATGAACACTGAAGCTTTCTTT
TRBJ2-1,.,.,TRBV11-3,CASSSQPPYNEQFF,TGTGCCAGCAGCTCCCAGCCCCCCTACAATGAGCAGTTCTTC
TRBJ2-7,TRBD1,once,TRBV27,CASNHRGSRNEQYF,TGTGCCAGCAATCACAGGGGATCGAGGAACGAGCAGTACTTC
TRBJ1-2,TRBD1,.,TRBV28,CASSLDRDYGYTF,TGTGCCAGCAGTTTAGACAGGGACTATGGCTACACCTTC
TRBJ1-1,.,.,TRBV12-3/TRBV12-4,CASSLTTEAFF,TGTGCCAGCAGTTTGACCACTGAAGCTTTCTTT
TRBJ1-3,.,.,TRBV5-6,CAQRYSGNTIYF,TGTGCCCAGAGATATTCTGGAAACACCATATATTTT
TRBJ1-6,.,.,TRBV7-3,CASSLYHNSPLHF,TGTGCCAGCAGCTTATACCATAATTCACCCCTCCACTTT
TRBJ1-1,.,.,TRBV24-1,CATSDPSTQGIPPSTEAFF,TGTGCCACCAGTGATCCCAGTACACAAGGGATTCCCCCGTCCACTGAAGCTTTCTTT
TRBJ1-5,TRBD1,.,TRBV27,CASSSLQGYQPQHF,TGTGCCAGCAGTTCTTTACAGGGGTATCAGCCCCAGCATTTT
TRBJ1-1,.,.,TRBV7-9,CATSFSTLTEAFF,TGTGCCACCTCATTTTCTACGCTCACTGAAGCTTTCTTT
TRBJ2-3,TRBD2,.,TRBV3-1/TRBV3-2,CASSQRAGGPEYF,TGTGCCAGCAGCCAGAGAGCGGGGGGGCCGGAGTATTTT
TRBJ2-5,.,.,TRBV12-1,CASSTRDSVKETQYF,TGTGCCAGCAGCACCCGGGACAGTGTGAAAGAGACCCAGTACTTC
TRBJ2-1,TRBD2,.,TRBV7-6,CASSLGTSGGTKYNEQFF,TGTGCCAGCAGCTTAGGGACTAGCGGGGGAACGAAATACAATGAGCAGTTCTTC
TRBJ2-1,.,.,TRBV5-1,CASSGRDGPNEQFF,TGCGCCAGCAGCGGGCGGGACGGACCTAATGAGCAGTTCTTC
TRBJ1-4,.,.,TRBV15,CATRSYKDRDEKLFF,TGTGCCACCCGGAGTTATAAGGACAGAGATGAAAAACTGTTTTTT
TRBJ2-7,.,.,TRBV6-5,CASSLTPRGYEQYF,TGTGCCAGCAGCTTGACACCGAGGGGATACGAGCAGTACTTC
TRBJ1-4,.,once,TRBV5-1,CASSGGLFNEKLFF,TGCGCCAGCAGCGGGGGACTGTTTAATGAAAAACTGTTTTTT
TRBJ1-1,.,.,TRBV27,CASSFGWGTEAFF,TGTGCCAGCAGTTTTGGCTGGGGCACTGAAGCTTTCTTT
TRBJ1-6,.,.,TRBV27,CASSLSLLLDSPLHF,TGTGCCAGCAGTTTATCTCTCCTATTGGATTCACCCCTCCACTTT
TRBJ1-6,.,.,TRBV30,CAWRESGRSPLHF,TGTGCCTGGAGGGAAAGCGGGAGGTCACCCCTCCACTTT
TRBJ1-1,.,.,TRBV6-5,CASSSTTGNTEAFF,TGTGCCAGCAGTTCCACGACAGGGAACACTGAAGCTTTCTTT
TRBJ1-2,.,.,TRBV6-6,CASSNTETNYGYTF,TGTGCCAGCAGTAACACAGAAACTAACTATGGCTACACCTTC
TRBJ2-3,.,few,TRBV7-3,CASSPVGAGVTDTQYF,TGTGCCAGCAGCCCTGTGGGGGCGGGGGTAACAGATACGCAGTATTTT
TRBJ1-1,.,.,TRBV5-1,CASRAWGKVNTEAFF,TGCGCCAGCAGGGCTTGGGGGAAAGTGAACACTGAAGCTTTCTTT
TRBJ2-5,TRBD2,once,TRBV11-2,CASSLDRAGVTQETQYF,TGTGCCAGCAGCTTAGATAGGGCGGGGGTCACCCAAGAGACCCAGTACTTC
TRBJ2-7,.,.,TRBV7-9,CASSRTATYEQYF,TGTGCCAGCAGCCGGACGGCTACCTACGAGCAGTACTTC
TRBJ1-5,.,.,TRBV28,CASSFYSNQPQHF,TGTGCCAGCAGTTTTTATAGCAATCAGCCCCAGCATTTT
TRBJ1-2,.,.,TRBV4-2,CASSPRDGNYGYTF,TGTGCCAGCAGCCCTCGGGACGGTAACTATGGCTACACCTTC
TRBJ2-5,TRBD2,.,TRBV30,CAWSPSGGGAEETQYF,TGTGCCTGGAGCCCTTCGGGCGGGGGGGCCGAAGAGACCCAGTACTTC
TRBJ1-5,.,.,TRBV5-1,CASSLSGDSNQPQHF,TGCGCCAGCAGCTTGTCAGGGGACAGCAATCAGCCCCAGCATTTT
TRBJ2-7,.,.,TRBV3-1/TRBV3-2,CASSLGRPYEQYF,TGTGCCAGCAGCCTCGGAAGGCCCTACGAGCAGTACTTC
TRBJ1-1,.,once,TRBV5-1,CASSLRAANTEAFF,TGCGCCAGCAGCTTGAGGGCGGCGAACACTGAAGCTTTCTTT
TRBJ2-7,TRBD2,.,TRBV28,CASSSLIFSGGPYEQYF,TGTGCCAGCAGTTCCCTGATTTTTAGCGGGGGTCCCTACGAGCAGTACTTC